This T cell receptor beta chain was captured in a study of lymphopenia after photon versus proton radiotherapy. This CDR3 spans 16 amino acids. The V and J ends lost 3 bases and 5 bases respectively, with 19 bases between them. Germline CDR1 and CDR2: SGHTA and FQGNSA. Study observations and caveats: Relative stability marked proton patients; photon patients lost diversity and naive cells. Larger post-nadir TCR diversity loss correlated inversely with survival in deceased patients.

On this clone: Antigen: not known.

Data came from immunoSEQ multiplex PCR; TCRdb stores just in-frame clones and leaves some out. The sample includes approximately 30,000 clones, about 93% seen only once; the top ten take roughly 0.71%. The rearrangement joins TRBV7-2 to TRBJ2-5; perhaps TRBD2 as D (7 bases). Specimen: peripheral blood, collected from a patient treated with photon-based radiotherapy. The receptor's source is a woman in her fifties or sixties with cholangiocarcinoma. The CDR3 region has the DNA TGTGCCAGCAGCTTGGGGGGGCAGGGAGTAGGTGAGACCCAGTACTTC. Encoded protein: CASSLGGQGVGETQYF.